This T cell receptor (beta chain) originates from a study of shared clonotypes between healthy human individuals. Only in-frame clones appear in the TCRdb table, and some are missing; sequencing was by immunoSEQ multiplex PCR. The sample shows around 2.1 million clones, about 93% of them seen only once. As defined, naive CD8 cells were CD45RO-negative and positively selected for CCR7, with terminally differentiated effector memory CD45RA+ cells excluded. This TCR derives from a man aged 18 to 29 in good health. Some clones in this sample may be carry-over from other donors' samples. Sequencing was performed on naive CD8+ T cells from PBMCs.

CDR3 coding DNA: TGTGCCAGCAGTCGCAAGGACAGGACGTCTTATGGCTACACCTTC. Its protein product is CASSRKDRTSYGYTF. The chain employs TRBV7-9 and TRBJ1-2; 7 nucleotides align to TRBD1. Germline assignment: CDR1 SEHNR and CDR2 FQNEAQ (reference sequence). The CDR3 covers 15 residues. Trimming cost V 6 bases and J 5 bases; bases outside gene matches: 12. Full variable domain (missing parts from reference TRBV7-9 and TRBJ1-2): DTGVSQNPRHKITKRGQNVTFRCDPISEHNRLYWYRQTLGQGPEFLTYFQNEAQLEKSRLLSDRFSAERPKGSFSTLEIQRTEQGDSAMYLCASSRKDRTSYGYTFGSGTRLTVV.